This T cell receptor (beta chain) comes out of a study of blood T cell repertoires in COVID-19. Background on the study: Material from acute and convalescent COVID-19 was sourced from the United States, Italy and Spain. PBMCs, B-cell-depleted T cells, or T cells were the source of the cDNA or gDNA that made up the material.

In the source study's methods: Scientists estimated how many nucleated cells there were by amplifying reference gene primers. Sequencing was performed with immunoSEQ multiplex PCR; in TCRdb, only in-frame clones are kept and a portion is missing. The D gene and trimming were derived from the DNA, and the V and J assignments and clone size from that table. The sample comprises approximately 250,000 clones, roughly 81% of which are singletons, and 0.85% to 1% rests with the top ten. This CDR3 comprises 16 residues. Trimming cost V 4 bases and J 0 bases, with 15 bases left between them. CDR1 SEHNR and CDR2 FQNEAQ come from the germline V gene (reference sequence).

The sample was peripheral blood. The chain has TRBV7-9 and TRBJ1-1; D is perhaps TRBD1 (6 bases). The clonotype comes from a man between 40 and 49 years old with acute or convalescent COVID-19. The CDR3 loop is CASSYPAGQMNTEAFF. Here the CDR3 DNA reads TGTGCCAGCAGCTACCCTGCAGGACAGATGAACACTGAAGCTTTCTTT.